The 10 T cell receptor beta chains presented below share a single source sample, sequenced in a study of T cell changes during pregnancy in multiple sclerosis. Produced via immunoSEQ multiplex PCR; TCRdb's table is partial and in-frame only. Among 32,000 or so clones listed, about nine tenths were seen once. The sample was CD4+ T cells from peripheral blood mononuclear cells, taken in the third trimester of pregnancy. The source is a female donor in good health, enrolled as a control in a pregnancy study.

The genes are TRBV5-6 and TRBJ1-1, with D possibly matching TRBD1 (6 bases). The germline CDR1 and CDR2 sequences are SGHDT and YYEEEE. This CDR3 contains 13 residues. V dropped 5 bases and J dropped 4 bases, with 12 bases sitting between them. The DNA of the CDR3 is TGTGCCAGCAGTAAGAGGGGGGGCACTGAAGCTTTCTTT. It yields the protein CASSKRGGTEAFF.

This chain connects TRBV2 to TRBJ2-3; D gene uncertain. V was shortened by 10 bases and J by 3 bases, with 20 bases between the two germline ends. Germline-derived CDR1 and CDR2 are SNHLY and FYNNEI. This CDR3 is built from 15 residues. CDR3 sequence (DNA): TGTGCCACCGCCCGGAACCCCATGAGGACAGATACGCAGTATTTT. This translates into CATARNPMRTDTQYF. Looking up the rest from reference TRBV2 and TRBJ2-3 gives the full variable domain: EPEVTQTPSHQVTQMGQEVILRCVPISNHLYFYWYRQILGQKVEFLVSFYNNEISEKSEIFDDQFSVERPDGSNFTLKIRSTKLEDSAMYFCATARNPMRTDTQYFGPGTRLTVL.

The V gene is TRBV28, the J gene TRBJ1-2; the D is unclear. Germline values: CDR1 MDHEN, CDR2 SYDVKM. Trimming shortened V by 5 bases and J by 0 bases, and 16 bases separated the two germline ends. The CDR3 consists of 16 residues. The CDR3 region has the DNA TGTGCCAGCAGTCCGGACGGAGCACTAGCTAACTATGGCTACACCTTC. This translates into CASSPDGALANYGYTF.

The chain couples TRBV4-2 to TRBJ2-7, with TRBD1 matching 9 bases. CDR1 is LGHNA, CDR2 YNFKEQ, per germline. The CDR3 runs 15 residues. With V trimmed by 5 bases and J by 2 bases, 7 bases remained unmatched. The CDR3 DNA reads TGTGCCAGCAGCTACCGACAGGGGGACGCCTACGAGCAGTACTTC. It specifies CASSYRQGDAYEQYF.

The chain recombines TRBV10-3 with TRBJ2-1; TRBD1 matches 10 bases. The CDR3 totals 15 residues. CDR1 is ENHRY and CDR2 is SYGVKD in the germline V gene. V gave up 7 bases and J gave up 3 bases; unmatched junction bases: 6. CDR3 residues: CAITSGTGDYNEQFF. The CDR3 DNA reads TGTGCCATCACTTCCGGGACAGGGGACTACAATGAGCAGTTCTTC.

The chain uses TRBV27 and TRBJ1-4, with 11 bases aligning to TRBD1. The germline CDR1 and CDR2 sequences are MNHEY and SMNVEV (reference sequence). The CDR3 length is 17 residues. V lost 5 bases to trimming and J lost 5 bases; unmatched junction nucleotides: 10. The CDR3 region is CASSGKDRGPRNEKLFF. CDR3 nucleotide sequence: TGTGCCAGCAGTGGGAAGGACAGGGGGCCTCGAAATGAAAAACTGTTTTTT.

The chain couples TRBV11-2 to TRBJ2-7; 13 bases line up with TRBD2. CDR1 is SGHAT and CDR2 is FQNNGV in the germline V gene. CDR3 size: 18 residues. V dropped 1 base and J dropped 0; count of bases not matched to a gene: 6. The CDR3 loop is CASSLGTSGGRSSYEQYF. The CDR3 nucleotides are TGTGCCAGCAGCTTAGGGACTAGCGGGGGCCGAAGCTCCTACGAGCAGTACTTC.

This chain joins TRBV28 and TRBJ2-3; D ambiguous. Trimming pared 5 bases from V and 6 bases from J, leaving 6 bases between. The CDR3 runs 11 residues. Germline-derived CDR1 and CDR2 are MDHEN and SYDVKM. CDR3 in amino acids: CASSISDTQYF. CDR3 sequence (DNA): TGTGCCAGCAGTATTTCGGATACGCAGTATTTT.

The V and J genes are TRBV4-2 and TRBJ2-5; the match to TRBD2 covers 11 bases. Germline assignment: CDR1 LGHNA and CDR2 YNFKEQ. The CDR3 extends over 15 amino acids. V was clipped by 4 bases and J by 2 bases; unmatched bases: 3. The CDR3 DNA follows: TGTGCCAGCAGCCGCCGACTAGCGGGGCAAGAGACCCAGTACTTC. It specifies CASSRRLAGQETQYF.

The CDR3 spells CASSLRLAGGLGRREQFF. The CDR3 DNA follows: TGCGCCAGCAGCCTTCGACTAGCGGGAGGGCTCGGGAGGCGTGAGCAGTTCTTC. The rearrangement joins TRBV5-1 to TRBJ2-1, with 14 bases that match TRBD2. Germline CDR1 reads SGHRS; CDR2 reads YFSETQ. This CDR3 contains 18 residues. Trimming took 4 bases from V and 9 from J; bases not matched to a gene: 15.